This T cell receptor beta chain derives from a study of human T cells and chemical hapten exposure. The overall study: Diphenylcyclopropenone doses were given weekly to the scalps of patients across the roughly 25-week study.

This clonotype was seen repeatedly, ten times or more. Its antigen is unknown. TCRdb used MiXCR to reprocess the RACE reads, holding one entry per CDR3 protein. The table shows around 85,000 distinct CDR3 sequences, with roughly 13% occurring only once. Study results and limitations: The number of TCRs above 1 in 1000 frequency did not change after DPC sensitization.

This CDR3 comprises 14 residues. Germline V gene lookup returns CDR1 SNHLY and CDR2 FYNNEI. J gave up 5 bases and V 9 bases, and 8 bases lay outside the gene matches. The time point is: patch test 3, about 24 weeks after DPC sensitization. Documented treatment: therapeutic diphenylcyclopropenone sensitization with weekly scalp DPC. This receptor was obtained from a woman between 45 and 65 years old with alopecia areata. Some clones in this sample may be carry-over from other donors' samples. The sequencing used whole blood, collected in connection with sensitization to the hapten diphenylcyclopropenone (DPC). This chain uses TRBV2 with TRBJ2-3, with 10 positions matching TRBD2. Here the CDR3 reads CARTSSGRRDTQYF. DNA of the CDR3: TGTGCCAGGACTTCTAGCGGGAGAAGAGATACGCAGTATTTT.